These T cell receptor beta chains were read from a single sample in a study of blood T cell repertoires in COVID-19. Sequenced by immunoSEQ multiplex PCR; TCRdb stores in-frame clones only, minus some. The sample gives some 320,000 clones, 85% of which show up once; more than 6% is in the top ten. The sequencing input was peripheral blood. The receptors were sampled from a human donor in a cohort sampled during active COVID-19. Each CDR3 is given without its conserved first and last residue.

TRBV19	TRBJ2-1	12	ATSEGSSYNEQF
TRBV1	TRBJ2-2	15	TSSPGTSGVDTGELF
TRBV24-1	TRBJ2-2	13	ATSDLSLNTGELF
TRBV21-1	TRBJ2-3	13	ASSHTGGPTDTQY
TRBV5-1	TRBJ1-2	12	ASSWDNPLYGYT
TRBV4-1	TRBJ1-1	11	ASSQGQTTEAF
TRBV7-9	TRBJ1-4	13	ASSAYSTTNEKLF
TRBV7-9	TRBJ1-2	11	ASSPSGGRGYT
TRBV2	TRBJ2-1	13	ASSDVAGYYNEQF
TRBV6-1	TRBJ1-2	18	ASSELTTPIQGKANYGYT
TRBV19	TRBJ1-1	13	ASSIDYTRHTEAF
TRBV30	TRBJ2-7	12	AWSRTSGPYEQY
TRBV5-6	TRBJ1-1	14	ASSLPWGQGNTEAF
TRBV5-4	TRBJ1-2	14	ASSFPGQEAFRGYT
TRBV11-2	TRBJ2-4	12	ASSFRDRKNIQY
TRBV9	TRBJ1-2	14	ASSESTEQGNYGYT
TRBV3-1/TRBV3-2	TRBJ2-7	13	ASSPGRRGGDEQY
TRBV6-5	TRBJ2-3	13	ASSLGTSERDTQY
TRBV5-5	TRBJ1-1	10	ASSLRGTEAF
TRBV5-1	TRBJ2-3	14	ASRGLGGGRTDTQY
TRBV27	TRBJ1-2	14	ASSDNRGSSNYGYT
TRBV24-1	TRBJ1-1	13	ATSDGQGARTEAF
TRBV5-4	TRBJ2-3	14	ASSLENRASTDTQY
TRBV3-1/TRBV3-2	TRBJ1-1	16	ASSQDRDTFGSDTEAF
TRBV12-3/TRBV12-4	TRBJ2-1	10	ASSQYAGGQF
TRBV11-2	TRBJ2-5	14	ASSTADRLARETQY
TRBV3-1/TRBV3-2	TRBJ1-1	12	ASSQGLGSAEAF
TRBV24-1	TRBJ2-3	12	ATSSGGSTDTQY
TRBV28	TRBJ1-2	11	ASSLKGNYGYT
TRBV2	TRBJ1-2	11	ASSEARVYGYT
TRBV25-1	TRBJ1-1	10	ASSESRGGAF
TRBV30	TRBJ1-3	13	AWRHTVNSGNTIY
TRBV29-1	TRBJ2-3	12	SGFSGESTDTQY
TRBV25-1	TRBJ2-7	11	ASSGQGIYEQY
TRBV5-4	TRBJ1-2	11	ASRLGQNYGYT
TRBV29-1	TRBJ2-1	10	SVETPNNEQF
TRBV5-1	TRBJ1-1	11	ASSRGQNTEAF
TRBV7-3	TRBJ2-1	14	ASSLTGGWGYNEQF
TRBV15	TRBJ1-4	16	ATSRDRGTEPTNEKLF